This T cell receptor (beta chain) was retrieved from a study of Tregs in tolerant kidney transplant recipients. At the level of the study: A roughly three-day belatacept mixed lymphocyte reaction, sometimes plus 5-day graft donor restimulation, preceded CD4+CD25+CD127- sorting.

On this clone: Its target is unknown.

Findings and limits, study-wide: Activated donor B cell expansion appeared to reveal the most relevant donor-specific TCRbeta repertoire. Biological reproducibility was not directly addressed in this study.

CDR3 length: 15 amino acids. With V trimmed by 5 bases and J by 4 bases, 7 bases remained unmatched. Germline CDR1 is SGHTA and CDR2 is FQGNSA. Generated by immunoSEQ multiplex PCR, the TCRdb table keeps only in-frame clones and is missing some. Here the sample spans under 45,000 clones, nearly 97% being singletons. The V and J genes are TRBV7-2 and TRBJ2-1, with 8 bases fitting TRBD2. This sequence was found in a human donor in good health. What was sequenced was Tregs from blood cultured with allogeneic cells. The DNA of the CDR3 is TGTGCCAGCAGCCCATTTCGGGGGGGGTACAATGAGCAGTTCTTC. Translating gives CASSPFRGGYNEQFF.